This TCR beta chain was sequenced during a study of somatic mutations in cytotoxic T cells in rheumatoid arthritis. This CDR3 is 11 amino acids long. J gave up 5 bases and V 10 bases, and 4 bases lay outside the gene matches. Per germline, CDR1 SEHNR and CDR2 FQNEAQ (reference sequence). This clone has only a few counts. Produced via immunoSEQ multiplex PCR; TCRdb's table is partial and in-frame only. The sample records approximately 15,000 clones, about 80% being singletons. The clonotype originates from an adult with rheumatoid arthritis. Sequences were obtained from CD8+ T cells sorted from blood. This chain links TRBV7-9 with TRBJ2-7; 8 bases agree with TRBD1. This chain's CDR3 is CAIDRGNEQYF. The CDR3 DNA reads as TGTGCCATTGACAGGGGTAACGAGCAGTACTTC.